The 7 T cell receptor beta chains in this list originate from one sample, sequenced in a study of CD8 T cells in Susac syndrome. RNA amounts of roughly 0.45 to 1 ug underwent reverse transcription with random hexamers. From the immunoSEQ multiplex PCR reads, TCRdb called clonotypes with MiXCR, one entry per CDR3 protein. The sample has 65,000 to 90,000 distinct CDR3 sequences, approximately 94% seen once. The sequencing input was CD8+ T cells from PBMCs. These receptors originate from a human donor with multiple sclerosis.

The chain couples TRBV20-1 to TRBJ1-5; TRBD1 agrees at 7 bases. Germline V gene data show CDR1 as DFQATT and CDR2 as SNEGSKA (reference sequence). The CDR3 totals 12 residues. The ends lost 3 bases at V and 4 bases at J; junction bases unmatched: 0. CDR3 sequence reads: CSARDRNQPQHF. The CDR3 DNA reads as TGCAGTGCTAGGGACAGGAATCAGCCCCAGCATTTT.

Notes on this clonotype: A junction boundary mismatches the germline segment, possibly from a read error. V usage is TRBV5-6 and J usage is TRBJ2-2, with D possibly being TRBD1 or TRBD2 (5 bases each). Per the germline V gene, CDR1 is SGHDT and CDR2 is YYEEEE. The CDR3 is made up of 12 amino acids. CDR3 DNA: TGTGCCAGCAGTTTGGGGGCCGGGGAGCTGTTTTTT. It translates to CASSLGAGELFF.

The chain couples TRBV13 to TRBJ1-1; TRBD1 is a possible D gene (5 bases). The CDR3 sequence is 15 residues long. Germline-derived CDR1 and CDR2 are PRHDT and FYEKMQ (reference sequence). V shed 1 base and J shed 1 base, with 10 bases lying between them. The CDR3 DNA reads TGTGCCAGCAGCTTAGAAGAGGGGAGGAACACTGAAGCTTTCTTT. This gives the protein CASSLEEGRNTEAFF.

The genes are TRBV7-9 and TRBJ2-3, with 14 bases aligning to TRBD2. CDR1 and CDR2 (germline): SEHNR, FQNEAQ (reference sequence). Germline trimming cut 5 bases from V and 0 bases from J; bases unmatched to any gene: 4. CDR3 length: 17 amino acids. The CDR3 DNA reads TGTGCCAGCAGCGGGACTAGCGGGGGACCTAGCACAGATACGCAGTATTTT. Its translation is CASSGTSGGPSTDTQYF.

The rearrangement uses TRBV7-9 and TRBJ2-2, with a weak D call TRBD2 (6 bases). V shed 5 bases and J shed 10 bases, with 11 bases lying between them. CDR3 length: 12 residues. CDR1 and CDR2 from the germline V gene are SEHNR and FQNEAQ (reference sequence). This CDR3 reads CASSPGVVELFF. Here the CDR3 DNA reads TGTGCCAGCAGCCCGGGGGTCGTGGAGCTGTTTTTT.

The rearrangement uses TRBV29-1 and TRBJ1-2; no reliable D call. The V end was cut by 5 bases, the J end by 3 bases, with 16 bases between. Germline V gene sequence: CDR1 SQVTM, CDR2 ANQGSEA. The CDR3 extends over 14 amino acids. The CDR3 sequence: CSVNRAAMDYGYTF. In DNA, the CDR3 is TGCAGCGTTAATCGGGCCGCGATGGACTATGGCTACACCTTC.

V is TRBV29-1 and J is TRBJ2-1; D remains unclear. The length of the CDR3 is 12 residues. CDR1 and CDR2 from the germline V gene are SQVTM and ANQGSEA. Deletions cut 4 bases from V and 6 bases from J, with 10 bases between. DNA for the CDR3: TGCAGCGTTGTTCGTTTGGGCAATGAGCAGTTCTTC. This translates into CSVVRLGNEQFF.